Following are 19 T cell receptor beta chains from one sample sequenced in a study of blood T cell repertoires in COVID-19. TCRdb's copy holds only in-frame clones and misses some; the assay was immunoSEQ multiplex PCR. This sample has 90,000 or so clones, with around 87% found just once. Sequencing was performed on peripheral blood. The receptors were sampled from a human donor in a cohort sampled during active COVID-19.

This sequence joins TRBV30 and TRBJ1-1; 7 nucleotides match TRBD1. The CDR3 spans 12 residues. V lost 2 bases, J lost 11 bases, and 8 bases stayed unmatched. Germline V gene data show CDR1 as GTSNPN and CDR2 as SVGIG (reference sequence). Here the CDR3 DNA reads TGTGCCTGGAGTCTTACAGGGGCTGGGGCTTTCTTT. Translated: CAWSLTGAGAFF.

This chain connects TRBV5-4 to TRBJ2-2; a possible D gene is TRBD1 (6 bases). The V end was cut by 1 base, the J end by 5 bases, with 18 bases between. The length of the CDR3 is 17 residues. The germline CDR1 and CDR2 sequences are SGHNT and YYREEE (reference sequence). The CDR3 region has the DNA TGTGCCAGCAGCTTGTATCGAGGGGGACGAGGGACCGGGGAGCTGTTTTTT. It translates to CASSLYRGGRGTGELFF.

On this clone itself: The same CDR3 is also encoded by other DNA sequences in this sample. The V gene is TRBV18, the J gene TRBJ1-5; TRBD1 is a possible D gene (5 bases). The germline V gene has CDR1 KGHSH and CDR2 LQKENI. CDR3 size: 13 residues. Trimming shortened V by 4 bases and J by 5 bases, and 9 bases separated the two germline ends. The DNA of the CDR3 is TGTGCCAGCTCACGAGGGGAGGATCAGCCCCAGCATTTT. Translated: CASSRGEDQPQHF. The full variable domain, with the rest looked up from reference TRBV18 and TRBJ1-5, is NAGVMQNPRHLVRRRGQEARLRCSPMKGHSHVYWYRQLPEEGLKFMVYLQKENIIDESGMPKERFSAEFPKEGPSILRIQQVVRGDSAAYFCASSRGEDQPQHFGDGTRLSIL.

The V call is TRBV11-2, the J call TRBJ2-1, with 8 bases fitting TRBD1. The CDR3 consists of 15 residues. Germline V CDR1 and CDR2: SGHAT, FQNNGV. With V trimmed by 5 bases and J by 3 bases, 6 bases remained unmatched. CDR3 amino acids: CASSPGTGGYNEQFF. The CDR3 nucleotides are TGTGCCAGCAGCCCCGGGACAGGCGGCTACAATGAGCAGTTCTTC. Full variable domain (remainder filled in from reference TRBV11-2 and TRBJ2-1): EAGVAQSPRYKIIEKRQSVAFWCNPISGHATLYWYQQILGQGPKLLIQFQNNGVVDDSQLPKDRFSAERLKGVDSTLKIQPAKLEDSAVYLCASSPGTGGYNEQFFGPGTRLTVL.

This rearrangement joins TRBV7-3 to TRBJ2-1; tentatively, D is TRBD1 (5 bases). The CDR3 spans 16 residues. Per germline, CDR1 SGHTA and CDR2 FQGTGA. Deletions cut 0 bases from V and 0 bases from J, with 9 bases between. CDR3 nucleotide sequence: TGTGCCAGCAGCTTAACGATAAGGGGCTCCTACAATGAGCAGTTCTTC. It encodes CASSLTIRGSYNEQFF.

The CDR3 sequence: CASLGGPHAQGQFF. For the CDR3, the DNA is TGTGCCAGCCTCGGCGGTCCCCACGCGCAGGGGCAGTTCTTC. The V and J genes are TRBV7-8 and TRBJ2-1; D is perhaps TRBD1 (5 bases). Germline V gives CDR1 SGHVS, CDR2 FQNEAQ. V lost 8 bases and J lost 12, with 23 bases in between. The length of the CDR3 is 14 residues.

The chain carries TRBV6-5 and TRBJ2-2; D possibly corresponds to TRBD1 (5 bases). This CDR3 has 15 residues. Trimming shortened V by 5 bases and J by 1 base, and 11 bases separated the two germline ends. CDR1 is MNHEY, CDR2 SVGAGI, per germline. CDR3 bases: TGTGCCAGCAGTCACCCCAGGGAGAACACCGGGGAGCTGTTTTTT. This translates into CASSHPRENTGELFF.

Notes on this clone: The junction does not match germline at one end; this may be a read error. V gene TRBV6-5 combines with J gene TRBJ2-1, with TRBD2 matching 11 bases. Germline lookup yields CDR1 MNHEY and CDR2 SVGAGI. There are 16 residues in the CDR3. CDR3 amino acids: CASGYKTSGTYNEQFF. The DNA for the CDR3 is TGTGCCAGCGGTTACAAGACTAGCGGGACATACAATGAGCAGTTCTTC.

The J gene is TRBJ2-1, the V gene TRBV18; the D gene is possibly TRBD1 (6 bases). This CDR3 is 16 amino acids long. Germline loops: CDR1 KGHSH, CDR2 LQKENI. The V gene lost 2 bases and the J gene lost 8 bases, with 19 bases spanning the gap. CDR3 bases: TGTGCCAGCTCACCAATTTTTCAGGGGATGGTCGATGAGCAGTTCTTC. It translates to CASSPIFQGMVDEQFF.

The chain carries TRBV2 and TRBJ1-3; D ambiguous. The CDR3 covers 15 residues. The germline V gene encodes CDR1 SNHLY and CDR2 FYNNEI. V was clipped by 2 bases and J by 0 bases, with 8 bases between them. This CDR3 is CASSEQAHSGNTIYF. For the CDR3, the DNA is TGTGCCAGCAGTGAACAGGCCCACTCTGGAAACACCATATATTTT.

The chain recombines TRBV18 with TRBJ2-1; 7 bases fit TRBD1. The CDR3 sequence is 15 residues long. The V gene's germline CDR1 is KGHSH and CDR2 LQKENI. The V and J ends lost 3 bases and 6 bases, in that order; junction bases with no gene match: 8. The CDR3 bases are TGTGCCAGCTCACCTAGACAGGGATCGACCAATGAGCAGTTCTTC. The encoded protein is CASSPRQGSTNEQFF.

This chain joins TRBV10-1 and TRBJ2-3; 13 bases align to TRBD2. The V gene's germline CDR1 is WNHNN and CDR2 SYGVQD (reference sequence). The CDR3 loop spans 15 amino acids. V lost 1 base, J lost 6 bases, and 1 base stayed unmatched. In DNA, the CDR3 is TGCGCCAGCAGTGAGTGGACTAGCGGGAGTGATACGCAGTATTTT. It specifies CASSEWTSGSDTQYF.

The chain uses TRBV5-4 and TRBJ2-7, with 15 bases aligning to TRBD2. Germline V gives CDR1 SGHNT, CDR2 YYREEE (reference sequence). The CDR3 is 18 residues long. J lost 1 base, V lost 4 bases, and 9 bases had no gene match. Here the CDR3 reads CASSAGLAGGAGSYEQYF. The CDR3 region has the DNA TGTGCCAGCAGCGCGGGACTAGCGGGAGGAGCTGGGTCCTACGAGCAGTACTTC.

This clone was seen only once. The gene calls are TRBV24-1 and TRBJ2-2; 8 bases match TRBD2. Looked up from germline, CDR1 is KGHDR and CDR2 is SFDVKD. The CDR3 sequence is 16 residues long. V dropped 4 bases and J dropped 4; count of bases not matched to a gene: 7. Here the CDR3 DNA reads TGTGCCACCAGTGACTCCGTCGGGGGGGGCACCGGGGAGCTGTTTTTT. The encoded protein is CATSDSVGGGTGELFF.

This chain links TRBV5-1 with TRBJ1-3; D is undetermined. CDR3 length: 14 residues. Germline V gives CDR1 SGHRS, CDR2 YFSETQ. The V gene lost 4 bases and the J gene lost 2 bases, with 10 bases spanning the gap. The CDR3 spells CASSPTRAGNTIYF. The CDR3 bases are TGCGCCAGCAGCCCGACTAGGGCTGGAAACACCATATATTTT.

The V gene is TRBV5-5, the J gene TRBJ2-1, with 13 positions matching TRBD2. The CDR3 consists of 13 residues. CDR1 is SGHKS, CDR2 YYEKEE, per germline (reference sequence). The CDR3 here is CATQGLAGDEQFF. The CDR3 DNA reads as TGTGCTACCCAAGGACTAGCGGGAGATGAGCAGTTCTTC.

This clone was observed a handful of times. J is TRBJ1-1 and V is TRBV27; maybe TRBD1 (6 bases). This CDR3 is 16 amino acids long. Trimming cost V 3 bases and J 3 bases, with 17 bases left between them. CDR1 is MNHEY and CDR2 is SMNVEV in the germline V gene (reference sequence). In DNA, the CDR3 is TGTGCCAGCAGTTTCCATCCCCAGGGGTCCCACACTGAAGCTTTCTTT. It codes for CASSFHPQGSHTEAFF.

The rearrangement links TRBV9 to TRBJ2-1; TRBD2 matches at 14 bases. This CDR3 has 19 residues. V was pared by 4 bases and J by 1 base, with 10 bases of the junction left unmatched. Per the germline V gene, CDR1 is SGDLS and CDR2 is YYNGEE. In nucleotides, the CDR3 is TGTGCCAGCAGCCCTCAAGGGACTAGCGGGAGCGGATCCTACAATGAGCAGTTCTTC. Protein sequence: CASSPQGTSGSGSYNEQFF.

The chain recombines TRBV28 with TRBJ1-2; D is unresolved. The CDR3 covers 13 residues. Germline V CDR1 and CDR2: MDHEN, SYDVKM. Trimming shortened V by 10 bases and J by 2 bases, and 14 bases separated the two germline ends. The CDR3, as DNA: TGTGCCACACAGAACACAGCAAACTATGGCTACACCTTC. Protein: CATQNTANYGYTF.